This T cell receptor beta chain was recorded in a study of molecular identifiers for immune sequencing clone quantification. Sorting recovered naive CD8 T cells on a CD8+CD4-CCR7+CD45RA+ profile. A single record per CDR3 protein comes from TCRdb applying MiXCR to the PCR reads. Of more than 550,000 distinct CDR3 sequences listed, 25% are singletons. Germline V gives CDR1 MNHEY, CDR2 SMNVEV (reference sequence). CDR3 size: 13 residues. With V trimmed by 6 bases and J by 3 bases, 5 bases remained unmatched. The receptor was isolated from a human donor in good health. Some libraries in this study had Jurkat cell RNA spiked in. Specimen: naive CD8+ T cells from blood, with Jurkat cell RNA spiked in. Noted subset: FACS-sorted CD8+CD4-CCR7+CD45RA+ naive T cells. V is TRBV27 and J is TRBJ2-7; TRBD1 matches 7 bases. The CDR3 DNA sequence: TGTGCCAGCAGGGACAGGCTTAACTACGAGCAGTACTTC. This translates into CASRDRLNYEQYF.